The 25 T cell receptor beta chains below come from one sample, sequenced in a study of T-cell reconstitution after alpha-beta-depleted transplantation in children. The TCRbeta library incorporated unique molecular identifiers. Via MiXCR, TCRdb re-called the PCR reads, giving one row per CDR3 protein. The sample yields around 680,000 distinct CDR3 sequences, 16% seen once. The sample here was PBMCs from the stem cell graft donor, taken from the stem cell graft. The receptors were gathered from a human donor who donated a stem cell graft to a child with acute myeloid leukemia.

This clonotype was detected a few times. V and J are TRBV6-1 and TRBJ2-7; 9 bases align to TRBD1. Trimming removed 6 bases from V and 2 bases from J; junction bases left unmatched: 20. The germline V gene has CDR1 MNHNS and CDR2 SASEGT. This CDR3 has 19 amino acids. This CDR3 reads CASRQTGTGLPTSAYEQYV. The CDR3 nucleotides are TGTGCCAGCAGACAAACCGGGACAGGGTTACCAACTTCAGCCTACGAGCAGTACGTC.

This clonotype was seen a few times. This sequence joins TRBV5-6 and TRBJ1-2; D gene unclear. This CDR3 has 14 residues. Trimming removed 0 bases at V and 8 bases at J, with 14 bases between. CDR1 and CDR2 from the germline V gene are SGHDT and YYEEEE. The CDR3 sequence: CASSLEPNPTGYTF. CDR3 DNA: TGTGCCAGCAGCTTGGAACCCAACCCCACAGGCTACACCTTC.

In its sample, this clonotype was seen many times. The chain employs TRBV20-1 and TRBJ2-2; TRBD1 matches at 7 bases. CDR3 length equals 13 residues. Germline-derived CDR1 and CDR2 are DFQATT and SNEGSKA (reference sequence). J gave up 1 base and V 6 bases, and 2 bases lay outside the gene matches. In DNA, the CDR3 is TGCAGTGCCAGGACAGGGAACACCGGGGAGCTGTTTTTT. It encodes CSARTGNTGELFF.

This clonotype was detected ten times or more. The chain has TRBV20-1 and TRBJ2-5; 12 bases are shared with TRBD2. The CDR3 covers 17 residues. Germline-derived CDR1 and CDR2 are DFQATT and SNEGSKA (reference sequence). With V trimmed by 4 bases and J by 1 base, 10 bases remained unmatched. The CDR3 region is CSAIMASGGAFQETQYF. In DNA form, the CDR3 reads TGCAGTGCTATAATGGCTAGCGGGGGGGCTTTCCAAGAGACCCAGTACTTC.

In its sample, this clonotype was seen a few times. This chain links TRBV18 with TRBJ2-1; D not certain. There are 12 residues in the CDR3. The ends were cut back, 5 bases at V and 8 bases at J, with 10 bases in the middle. Germline lookup yields CDR1 KGHSH and CDR2 LQKENI. CDR3 in DNA: TGTGCCAGCTCAGGGGATCATGATGAGCAGTTCTTC. As protein: CASSGDHDEQFF.

This clonotype was picked up a small number of times. The chain combines TRBV20-1 with TRBJ2-2; TRBD2 aligns across 12 bases. V trimming: 2 bases; J trimming: 6 bases; junction bases outside the gene matches: 1. This CDR3 has 14 amino acids. The germline CDR1 and CDR2 sequences are DFQATT and SNEGSKA (reference sequence). CDR3 sequence (DNA): TGCAGTGCTAGACTAGCGGGGGGGCCCGGGGAGCTGTTTTTT. This codes for CSARLAGGPGELFF.

This chain joins TRBV7-9 and TRBJ1-1; D is undetermined. The length of the CDR3 is 14 residues. Between the trimmed V and J ends, which lost 5 bases and 3 bases, there was a span of 13 bases. Germline values: CDR1 SEHNR, CDR2 FQNEAQ (reference sequence). The CDR3 nucleotides read TGTGCCAGCAGCCAGCATGGGCCAGACACTGAAGCTTTCTTT. Its protein product is CASSQHGPDTEAFF.

In this sample, this clonotype turned up many times. The chain joins TRBV7-2 to TRBJ2-7, with no clear D. There are 12 residues in the CDR3. Germline-derived CDR1 and CDR2 are SGHTA and FQGNSA. V was pared by 4 bases and J by 4 bases, with 8 bases between. The CDR3: CASSSTRYEQYF. CDR3 nucleotides: TGTGCCAGCAGCTCGACTCGGTACGAGCAGTACTTC.

V is TRBV7-9 and J is TRBJ2-5; TRBD2 aligns across 9 bases. With 7 bases clipped from V and 2 bases from J, the junction kept 11 bases outside the gene matches. The germline V gene encodes CDR1 SEHNR and CDR2 FQNEAQ (reference sequence). The CDR3 consists of 16 residues. The DNA of the CDR3 is TGTGCCAGCACCCATGACCCGGGACTAGCACAAGAGACCCAGTACTTC. Translated, it gives CASTHDPGLAQETQYF.

The sample holds many counts of this clonotype. The V gene is TRBV20-1, the J gene TRBJ2-2; D not resolved. Germline V gives CDR1 DFQATT, CDR2 SNEGSKA (reference sequence). The CDR3 contains 14 residues. V shed 5 bases and J shed 2 bases, with 12 bases lying between them. In nucleotides, the CDR3 is TGCAGTGCTCCTGGTACTACTAACACCGGGGAGCTGTTTTTT. Protein: CSAPGTTNTGELFF.

This clonotype was found many times. This chain uses TRBV20-1 with TRBJ1-1; 7 bases line up with TRBD1. Germline V CDR1 and CDR2: DFQATT, SNEGSKA (reference sequence). The junction had 9 bases not matched to a gene; V was cut back by 5 bases and J by 3 bases. CDR3 length equals 14 residues. The CDR3 reads CSAQVRDSHTEAFF. In DNA, the CDR3 is TGCAGTGCTCAGGTCCGGGACAGCCACACTGAAGCTTTCTTT.

The V and J genes are TRBV4-1 and TRBJ2-2; no definite D call. The CDR3 runs 18 residues. V lost 4 bases and J 0 bases, leaving 18 bases between the germline ends. Germline V gene sequence: CDR1 MGHRA, CDR2 YSYEKL. CDR3 sequence (DNA): TGCGCCAGCAGCCGAATGGTGTGGCGACGGGCGAACACCGGGGAGCTGTTTTTT. Translating it yields CASSRMVWRRANTGELFF.

This clonotype appeared many times. The J gene is TRBJ2-2, the V gene TRBV5-1, with 7 bases aligning to TRBD1. Losses at the gene ends were 2 bases for V and 0 bases for J; bases not matched to a gene: 4. The CDR3 consists of 16 residues. Per germline, CDR1 SGHRS and CDR2 YFSETQ. CDR3 coding DNA: TGCGCCAGCAGCTTTGCAGGGGGATCGAACACCGGGGAGCTGTTTTTT. Protein product: CASSFAGGSNTGELFF.

The chain joins TRBV20-1 to TRBJ2-1, with TRBD2 matching 11 bases. Germline lookup yields CDR1 DFQATT and CDR2 SNEGSKA (reference sequence). This CDR3 comprises 16 residues. The CDR3 sequence is CSPRASGGIPYNEQFF. The DNA of the CDR3 is TGCAGCCCGAGGGCTAGCGGGGGGATACCCTACAATGAGCAGTTCTTC.

This clonotype was counted many times. V and J are TRBV29-1 and TRBJ1-4; weak D call: TRBD1 (5 bases). Germline V gene sequence: CDR1 SQVTM, CDR2 ANQGSEA. The CDR3 totals 13 residues. V was trimmed by 7 bases and J by 8 bases, leaving 17 bases between them. CDR3 in amino acids: CSALSGAQEKLFF. CDR3 coding DNA: TGCAGCGCTCTATCCGGGGCTCAAGAAAAACTGTTTTTT.

The CDR3 DNA sequence: TGTGCCAGCAGTCGTCCGAGGTCCAGGAGCTCCTACAATGAGCAGTTCTTC. It specifies CASSRPRSRSSYNEQFF. The genes are TRBV7-2 and TRBJ2-1; the D is unclear. Germline assignment: CDR1 SGHTA and CDR2 FQGNSA. This CDR3 contains 17 residues. Between the trimmed V and J ends, which lost 6 bases and 0 bases, there was a span of 18 bases.

V is TRBV7-3 and J is TRBJ2-1; TRBD1 might be the D (7 bases). Germline-derived CDR1 and CDR2 are SGHTA and FQGTGA. Trimming cost V 5 bases and J 2 bases, with 16 bases left between them. This CDR3 contains 16 residues. The CDR3 DNA is TGTGCCAGCAGCCCCAACGCGGGACAGCCCTACAATGAGCAGTTCTTC. It encodes CASSPNAGQPYNEQFF.

This clonotype has just a few counts. The chain joins TRBV7-9 to TRBJ1-2; 7 bases match TRBD1. Germline CDR1 reads SEHNR; CDR2 reads FQNEAQ (reference sequence). Trimming cost V 7 bases and J 8 bases; bases outside gene matches: 7. CDR3 length: 12 residues. The CDR3 sequence: CASTPQGRGYTF. CDR3 bases: TGTGCCAGCACACCACAGGGGAGGGGCTACACCTTC.

The CDR3 DNA reads TGCAGTGCTAGAGGTGACAGGGTTTACGAGCAGTACTTC. Amino acid sequence: CSARGDRVYEQYF. The gene calls are TRBV20-1 and TRBJ2-7; 7 bases are a match to TRBD1. CDR1 DFQATT and CDR2 SNEGSKA come from the germline V gene (reference sequence). The length of the CDR3 is 13 residues. V lost 1 base, J lost 4 bases, and 4 bases stayed unmatched.

This chain links TRBV19 with TRBJ1-3; D unresolved. CDR1 is LNHDA, CDR2 SQIVND, per germline (reference sequence). V lost 3 bases to trimming and J lost 0 bases, with 18 bases between them. CDR3 length: 18 amino acids. CDR3 residues: CASSITATDFYSGNTIYF. CDR3 DNA sequence: TGTGCCAGTAGTATCACAGCGACCGATTTCTACTCTGGAAACACCATATATTTT.

The rearrangement uses TRBV6-5 and TRBJ2-7; the D is unclear. The CDR3 has 13 residues. Trimming stripped 4 bases from V and 0 bases from J, with 7 bases between. Germline-derived CDR1 and CDR2 are MNHEY and SVGAGI. CDR3 in DNA: TGTGCCAGCAGTTGGACCAGCTCCTACGAGCAGTACTTC. This sequence encodes CASSWTSSYEQYF.

This clonotype was counted at least ten times. This chain uses TRBV6-1 with TRBJ1-3; perhaps TRBD1 as D (6 bases). The CDR3 covers 16 residues. V was pared by 6 bases and J by 2 bases, with 17 bases between. The V gene's germline CDR1 is MNHNS and CDR2 SASEGT. CDR3 in DNA: TGTGCCAGCAGCACTATTAAGACAGGAGCTGGAAACACCATATATTTT. It codes for CASSTIKTGAGNTIYF.

J is TRBJ2-2 and V is TRBV20-1; 7 nucleotides agree with TRBD2. This CDR3 has 14 residues. CDR1 and CDR2 (germline): DFQATT, SNEGSKA (reference sequence). After removal of 6 bases from V and 1 base from J, the junction contained 5 bases not matched to a gene. In DNA, the CDR3 is TGCAGTGCAAAAGTAGCGGGGAACACCGGGGAGCTGTTTTTT. Amino acids: CSAKVAGNTGELFF.

The table lists this clonotype with many counts. The CDR3 nucleotides read TGTGCCATCAGTGAGTTGGAAACAGGGGTCTACGAGCAGTACTTC. Translation: CAISELETGVYEQYF. V usage is TRBV10-3 and J usage is TRBJ2-7, with 7 bases that match TRBD1. CDR1 is ENHRY and CDR2 is SYGVKD in the germline V gene. Trimming at V came to 1 base and at J to 3 bases, leaving 6 bases not matched to a gene. This CDR3 has 15 residues.

This clonotype was counted at least ten times. The V call is TRBV6-1, the J call TRBJ2-1, with D possibly being TRBD1 (6 bases). The V end was cut by 7 bases, the J end by 4 bases, with 17 bases between. The CDR3 has 15 amino acids. CDR1 and CDR2 from the germline V gene are MNHNS and SASEGT. The CDR3 loop reads CASTNRVGPYNEQFF. The CDR3 DNA sequence: TGTGCCAGCACCAACAGGGTCGGCCCTTACAATGAGCAGTTCTTC.